This T cell receptor (beta chain) came from a study of human T cells and chemical hapten exposure. Study-level information: The variation in per-sample TCR yields arose mainly from small differences in pooled library volumes.

For the library, individual cDNA molecules each received unique molecular identifiers. In TCRdb, the RACE reads were re-called with MiXCR into one record per CDR3 protein. The table lists some 100,000 distinct CDR3 sequences, 9% to 9.5% of them singletons. Specified time point: patch test 2, 6 weeks after DPC sensitization. Regarding treatment: therapeutic diphenylcyclopropenone sensitization with weekly scalp DPC. Germline V gene data show CDR1 as DFQATT and CDR2 as SNEGSKA (reference sequence). V gave up 5 bases and J gave up 6 bases; unmatched junction bases: 6. This CDR3 spans 13 amino acids. Of note for this clonotype: As yet, its antigen is unknown. This is likely a read error, given that the CDR3 carries no conserved phenylalanine or tryptophan at its end.

General study findings and limits: The study found expanded TCRs formed significantly more large CDR3 similarity clusters than controls. Counts of expanded TCRs at PT1 were positively correlated with patch test score.

The chain employs TRBV20-1 and TRBJ2-1; TRBD2 matches 8 bases. Sequenced material: whole blood, taken in connection with sensitization to the hapten diphenylcyclopropenone (DPC). This clonotype was sampled from a woman aged 35 to 49 with alopecia areata. Some clones in this sample may be carry-over from other donors' samples. The CDR3 nucleotides are TGCAGTGCTGCGCGGGGGGTCCTCAATGAGCAGTTCTCC. Translating it yields CSAARGVLNEQFS.